The entry below describes one T cell receptor (beta chain). CDR3 size: 14 residues. Germline lookup yields CDR1 MNHEY and CDR2 SMNVEV (reference sequence). The V gene end was trimmed by 2 bases and the J gene end by 7 bases; junction bases not matched to a gene: 3. The data originate from a study of cytotoxic CD8 clonotypes in ibrutinib-treated CLL. The assay was immunoSEQ multiplex PCR, and TCRdb's table has in-frame clones only and misses some. The data show about 140,000 clones, 70% to 90% seen once. The J gene is TRBJ1-4, the V gene TRBV27, with 8 positions matching TRBD1. Sequences were derived from PBMCs, sampled after 36 months of ibrutinib treatment. The clonotype comes from a human donor with chronic lymphocytic leukemia. As DNA, the CDR3 is TGTGCCAGCAGTTTAAGCAGGGGGCTTGAAAAACTGTTTTTT. Encoded protein: CASSLSRGLEKLFF.